The source of this T cell receptor beta chain is a study of blood T cell repertoires in COVID-19. The method was immunoSEQ multiplex PCR; TCRdb's version includes in-frame clones alone and lacks a portion of them. The table includes tens of thousands of clones, roughly 87% detected once. Germline V gene lookup returns CDR1 SGHNT and CDR2 YYREEE (reference sequence). V lost 6 bases and J lost 2; bases outside the gene matches: 12. CDR3 length: 16 amino acids. Source material: peripheral blood. The TCR originated in a male donor with acute or convalescent COVID-19. The chain combines TRBV5-4 with TRBJ2-5; 8 bases are shared with TRBD2. The CDR3 sequence: CASTRGSGGSQETQYF. CDR3 DNA sequence: TGTGCCAGCACCAGAGGGAGCGGGGGATCTCAAGAGACCCAGTACTTC.